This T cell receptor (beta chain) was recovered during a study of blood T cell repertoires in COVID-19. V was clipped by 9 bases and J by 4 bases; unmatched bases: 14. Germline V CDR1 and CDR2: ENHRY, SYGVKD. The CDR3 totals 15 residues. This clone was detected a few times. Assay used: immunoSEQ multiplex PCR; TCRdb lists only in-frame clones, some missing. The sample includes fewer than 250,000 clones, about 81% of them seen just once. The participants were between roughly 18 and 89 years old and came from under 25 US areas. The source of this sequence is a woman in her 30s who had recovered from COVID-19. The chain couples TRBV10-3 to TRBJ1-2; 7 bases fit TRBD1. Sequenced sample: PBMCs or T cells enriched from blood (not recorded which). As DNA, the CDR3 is TGTGCCATGAGGACAGGTCTAACATTCGGCTATGGCTACACCTTC. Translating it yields CAMRTGLTFGYGYTF.